This is a list of T cell receptor beta chains from one sample in a study of cytomegalovirus exposure and HLA in healthy donors. Clones were read by immunoSEQ multiplex PCR, and TCRdb kept only the in-frame ones, dropping some. The data show about 190,000 clones, with about 81% seen just once and around 2% held by the top ten. The sequencing sample was made of PBMCs. The origin of the receptors is a young woman in good health and CMV-seropositive. Both conserved end residues are part of each CDR3. A D gene is named only where the DNA matches it firmly. Clone size is not always given. Where it is, it says once, few, many or a class for expanded clones.

V	length	size	J	D	DNA	CDR3
TRBV27	16	-	TRBJ1-1	-	TGTGCCAGCAGTTTAGAGCCAGGGGCTACGAACACTGAAGCTTTCTTT	CASSLEPGATNTEAFF
TRBV7-4	17	-	TRBJ2-3	-	TGTGCCAGCAGCTTAGCCCCCGGTGGCAGGGCCACAGATACGCAGTATTTT	CASSLAPGGRATDTQYF
TRBV7-9	15	-	TRBJ2-2	-	TGTGCCAGCAGCCTCGGGTTCAGGGCCATCGGGGAGCTGTTTTTT	CASSLGFRAIGELFF
TRBV6-5	11	-	TRBJ1-2	-	TGTGCCAGCAGCCCCGGCTATGGCTACACCTTC	CASSPGYGYTF
TRBV11-3	15	-	TRBJ1-1	TRBD1	TGTGCCAGCAGCTTTACAGGGGGCTATGGCGCTGAAGCTTTCTTT	CASSFTGGYGAEAFF
TRBV28	14	-	TRBJ1-2	-	TGTGCCAGCAGCCAGGGGTTGGGTGAGGATGGCTACACCTTC	CASSQGLGEDGYTF
TRBV5-1	14	-	TRBJ1-1	TRBD1	TGCGCCAGCAGCACCCCAGGGGGAGTTGGTGAAGCTTTCTTT	CASSTPGGVGEAFF
TRBV5-1	14	-	TRBJ1-4	-	TGCGCCAGCAGCTTGGTTCCGGGGAGTGAAAAACTGTTTTTT	CASSLVPGSEKLFF
TRBV30	13	-	TRBJ2-7	-	TGTGCCTGGAGTGTGGGCAGGATCAACGAGCAGTACTTC	CAWSVGRINEQYF
TRBV13	18	-	TRBJ2-2	TRBD2	TGTGCCAGCAGCTCGCTCCAATCTAGCGGGGGGAACGCCGGGGAGCTGTTTTTT	CASSSLQSSGGNAGELFF
TRBV11-3	15	few	TRBJ2-1	-	TGTGCCAGCAGTCCTACAGGTCTATCCTACAATGAGCAGTTCTTC	CASSPTGLSYNEQFF
TRBV5-4	14	-	TRBJ2-1	-	TGTGCCAGCAGCCGAGAATACAGGGACAATGAGCAGTTCTTC	CASSREYRDNEQFF